This T cell receptor beta chain was documented in a study of blood T cell repertoires in COVID-19. Germline CDR1 and CDR2: ENHRY and SYGVKD. Deletions cut 3 bases from V and 5 bases from J, with 8 bases between. The CDR3 has 13 amino acids. Study processing details: Estimation of nucleated cell counts relied on the amplification of reference gene primers. This table comes from immunoSEQ multiplex PCR, and its TCRdb copy is limited to in-frame clones, with some not included. For V, J and clone size, that table is used; D and trimming come from the DNA. The sample records under 15,000 clones, roughly 84% being singletons.

The sequence was obtained from a man in his forties or fifties with active or convalescent COVID-19. The rearrangement joins TRBV10-3 to TRBJ1-5, with a tentative D call TRBD1 (5 bases). The sequencing sample was made of peripheral blood. CDR3: CAISEDSYQPQHF. Here the CDR3 DNA reads TGTGCCATCAGTGAAGACAGTTATCAGCCCCAGCATTTT.